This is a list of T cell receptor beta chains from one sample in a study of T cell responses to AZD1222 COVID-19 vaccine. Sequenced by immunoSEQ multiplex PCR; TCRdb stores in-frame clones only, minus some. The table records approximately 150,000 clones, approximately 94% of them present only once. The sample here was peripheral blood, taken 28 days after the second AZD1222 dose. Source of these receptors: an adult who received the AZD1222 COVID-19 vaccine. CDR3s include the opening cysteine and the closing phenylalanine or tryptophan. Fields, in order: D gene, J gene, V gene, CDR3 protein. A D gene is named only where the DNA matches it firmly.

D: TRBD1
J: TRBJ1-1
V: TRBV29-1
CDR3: CSATGGTYTEAFF

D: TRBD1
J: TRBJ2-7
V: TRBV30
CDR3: CAWRAKRRTGGFTEQYF

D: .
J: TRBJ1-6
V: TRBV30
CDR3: CAWSSGYNSPLHF

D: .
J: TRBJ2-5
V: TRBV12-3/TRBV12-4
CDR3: CASSLGMTQYF

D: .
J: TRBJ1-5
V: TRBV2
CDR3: CASRVDALSNQPQHF

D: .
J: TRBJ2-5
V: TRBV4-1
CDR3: CASSQKSGGQETQYF

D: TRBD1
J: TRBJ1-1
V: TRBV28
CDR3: CASKSTGGSDTEAFF

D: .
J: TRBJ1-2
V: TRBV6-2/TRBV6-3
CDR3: CASSPLGPYGYTF

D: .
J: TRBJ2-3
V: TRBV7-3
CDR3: CASSPGTTPSADTQYF

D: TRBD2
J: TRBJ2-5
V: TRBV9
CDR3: CASSGGVAGVETQYF

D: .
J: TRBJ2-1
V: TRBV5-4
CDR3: CASSSAAGADNEQFF

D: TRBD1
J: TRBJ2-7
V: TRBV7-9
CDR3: CASSFPGQGVEQYF

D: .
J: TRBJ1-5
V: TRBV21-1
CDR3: CASRAGGVPVAGEPQHF

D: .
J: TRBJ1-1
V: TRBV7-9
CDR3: CASSKGGVNTEAFF

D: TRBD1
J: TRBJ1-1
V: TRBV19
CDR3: CASSLGTANTEAFF

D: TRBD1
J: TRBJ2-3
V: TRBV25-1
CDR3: CASRATGSTDTQYF

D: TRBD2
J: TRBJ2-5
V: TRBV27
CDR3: CASHLSGRGETQYF

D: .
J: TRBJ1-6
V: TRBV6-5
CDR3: CASSYQARNSPLHF

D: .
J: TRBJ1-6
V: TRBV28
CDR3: CASSWPGWSPLHF

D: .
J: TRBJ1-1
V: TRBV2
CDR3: CASSVKGNTEAFF

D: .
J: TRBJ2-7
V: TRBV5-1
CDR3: CASSSTPYEQYF

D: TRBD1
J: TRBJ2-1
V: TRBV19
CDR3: CASSKDRDSYNEQFF

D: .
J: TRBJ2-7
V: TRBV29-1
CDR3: CSAQQYSYEQYF

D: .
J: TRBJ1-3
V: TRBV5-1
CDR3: CASRTSSGNTIYF

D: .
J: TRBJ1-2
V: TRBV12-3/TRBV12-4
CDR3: CASTPSVGPGYTF

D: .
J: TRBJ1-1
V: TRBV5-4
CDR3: CASSSRDSLNTEAFF